This T cell receptor (beta chain) was captured by sequencing in a study of blood T cell repertoires in COVID-19. The germline V gene has CDR1 SGHRS and CDR2 YFSETQ. The V gene end was trimmed by 0 bases and the J gene end by 7 bases; junction bases not matched to a gene: 7. The CDR3 spans 15 residues. Profiling relied on immunoSEQ multiplex PCR, and the TCRdb table lists in-frame clones only, not all of them. The sample includes tens of thousands of clones, 80% to 90% seen only once; the top ten take 5.3%. The sample taken for sequencing was peripheral blood. The chain links TRBV5-1 to TRBJ2-5, with 9 bases identical to TRBD2. This TCR derives from a man over 45 with active COVID-19. CDR3 sequence reads: CASSLVRREGGTQYF. The CDR3 DNA sequence: TGCGCCAGCAGCTTGGTTCGGCGGGAGGGTGGGACCCAGTACTTC.